This T cell receptor (beta chain) appears in the sequencing data of a study of shared clonotypes between healthy human individuals. The germline CDR1 and CDR2 sequences are SGHDT and YYEEEE. V was shortened by 2 bases and J by 4 bases, with 9 bases between the two germline ends. The CDR3 length is 14 residues. Assay: immunoSEQ multiplex PCR; the TCRdb copy retains only in-frame clones and omits some. The repertoire holds about 660,000 clones, 74% seen once, with approximately 1.6% in the top ten. Sequencing was carried out using memory CD4+ T cells sorted from blood. Subset given: CD45RA-negative fraction. The clonotype was recovered from a young woman in good health. The chain links TRBV5-6 to TRBJ2-2; D gene uncertain. This chain's CDR3 is CASSFESGTGELFF. In DNA, the CDR3 is TGTGCCAGCAGCTTCGAGTCGGGCACCGGGGAGCTGTTTTTT.